The 6 T cell receptor beta chains listed next were all sequenced from one sample in a study of cytotoxic CD8 clonotypes in ibrutinib-treated CLL. Using immunoSEQ multiplex PCR, the repertoire was profiled, and TCRdb retains in-frame clones only, with some absent. The table lists 30,000 to 40,000 clones, about two thirds of them singletons. The material was PBMCs, obtained at disease progression, from a patient treated with ibrutinib. The receptors stem from a human donor with chronic lymphocytic leukemia.

On this clone: This CDR3 is also generated by other DNA sequences in the sample. The J gene is TRBJ2-7, the V gene TRBV18; D is ambiguous. The CDR3 is 12 residues long. The germline gives CDR1 KGHSH, CDR2 LQKENI. V was cut by 2 bases and J by 4 bases, with 6 bases left in between. This chain's CDR3 is CASSPTDYEQYF. Written as DNA, the CDR3 is TGTGCCAGCTCACCAACCGATTACGAGCAGTACTTC. The full variable domain, its missing parts supplied by reference TRBV18 and TRBJ2-7, is NAGVMQNPRHLVRRRGQEARLRCSPMKGHSHVYWYRQLPEEGLKFMVYLQKENIIDESGMPKERFSAEFPKEGPSILRIQQVVRGDSAAYFCASSPTDYEQYFGPGTRLTVT.

This clone was counted between two and nine times. The gene calls are TRBV7-9 and TRBJ1-1; D is uncertain. Germline CDR1 SEHNR, CDR2 FQNEAQ (reference sequence). Trimming took off 3 bases at V and 0 bases at J, with 8 bases between the two ends. The CDR3 sequence is 14 residues long. CDR3 amino acids: CASSLSSLNTEAFF. The CDR3 DNA sequence: TGTGCCAGCAGCTTGTCGTCCTTGAACACTGAAGCTTTCTTT. Full variable domain (missing parts from reference TRBV7-9 and TRBJ1-1): DTGVSQNPRHKITKRGQNVTFRCDPISEHNRLYWYRQTLGQGPEFLTYFQNEAQLEKSRLLSDRFSAERPKGSFSTLEIQRTEQGDSAMYLCASSLSSLNTEAFFGQGTRLTVV.

The CDR3 sequence is CASSLAGGSEQYF. In nucleotides, the CDR3 is TGTGCCAGCAGCTTGGCCGGCGGTAGCGAGCAGTACTTC. The chain is built from TRBV5-5 and TRBJ2-7, with no clear D. Germline assignment: CDR1 SGHKS and CDR2 YYEKEE (reference sequence). This CDR3 is 13 amino acids long. V shed 0 bases and J shed 6 bases, with 10 bases lying between them.

The V call is TRBV5-1, the J call TRBJ1-1; D is perhaps TRBD1 (6 bases). In germline, CDR1 is SGHRS, CDR2 YFSETQ. This CDR3 comprises 14 residues. V lost 4 bases to trimming and J lost 6 bases, with 16 bases between them. The CDR3 nucleotides read TGCGCCAGCAGCCGGGACACGGGCTTTGCTGAAGCTTTCTTT. It translates to CASSRDTGFAEAFF.

Concerning this clone: Other DNA variants within this sample encode the same CDR3. The V call is TRBV15, the J call TRBJ2-7; the D is unclear. This CDR3 comprises 13 residues. Deletions cut 0 bases from V and 3 bases from J, with 6 bases between. The germline gives CDR1 LNHNV, CDR2 YYDKDF (reference sequence). The CDR3 nucleotides read TGTGCCACCAGCAGAGAGGGCGGCTACGAGCAGTACTTC. It yields the protein CATSREGGYEQYF.

This chain uses TRBV6-6 with TRBJ1-2; 9 bases line up with TRBD1. The V segment lost 6 bases and the J segment 5 bases; nucleotides outside the gene matches: 13. Looked up from germline, CDR1 is MNHNY and CDR2 is SVGAGI (reference sequence). The length of the CDR3 is 16 residues. CDR3 nucleotides: TGTGCCAGCAGCCCTCTAGGCGGGACAGGGTTATATGGCTACACCTTC. Amino acids: CASSPLGGTGLYGYTF.